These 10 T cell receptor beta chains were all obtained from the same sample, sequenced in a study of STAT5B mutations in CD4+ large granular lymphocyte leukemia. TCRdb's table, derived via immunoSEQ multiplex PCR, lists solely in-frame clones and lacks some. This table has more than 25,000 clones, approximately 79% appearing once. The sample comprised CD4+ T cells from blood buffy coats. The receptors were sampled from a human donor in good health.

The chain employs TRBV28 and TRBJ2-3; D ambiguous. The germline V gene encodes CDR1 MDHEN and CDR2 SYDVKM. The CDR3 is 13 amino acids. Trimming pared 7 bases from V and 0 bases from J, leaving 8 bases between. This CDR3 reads CASMRLSTDTQYF. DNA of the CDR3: TGTGCCAGCATGAGGCTGAGCACAGATACGCAGTATTTT.

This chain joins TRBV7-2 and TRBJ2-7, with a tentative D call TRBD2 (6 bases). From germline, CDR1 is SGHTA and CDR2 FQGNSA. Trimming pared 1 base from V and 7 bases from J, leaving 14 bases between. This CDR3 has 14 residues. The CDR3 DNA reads TGTGCCAGCAGCTTAGTTCCCGGGGCGGGAGAGCAGTACGTC. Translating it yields CASSLVPGAGEQYV.

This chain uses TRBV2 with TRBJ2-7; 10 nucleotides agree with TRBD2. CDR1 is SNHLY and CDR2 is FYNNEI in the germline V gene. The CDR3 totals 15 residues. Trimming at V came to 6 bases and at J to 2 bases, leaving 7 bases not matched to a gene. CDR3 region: CASRERGGLPYEQYF. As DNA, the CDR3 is TGTGCCAGCAGAGAGCGGGGGGGCCTCCCCTACGAGCAGTACTTC.

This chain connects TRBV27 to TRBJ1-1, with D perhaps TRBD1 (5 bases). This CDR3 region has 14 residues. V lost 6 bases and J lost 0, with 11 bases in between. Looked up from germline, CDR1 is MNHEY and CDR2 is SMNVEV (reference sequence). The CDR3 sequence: CASRQDKMNTEAFF. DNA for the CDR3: TGTGCCAGCAGGCAGGACAAGATGAACACTGAAGCTTTCTTT.

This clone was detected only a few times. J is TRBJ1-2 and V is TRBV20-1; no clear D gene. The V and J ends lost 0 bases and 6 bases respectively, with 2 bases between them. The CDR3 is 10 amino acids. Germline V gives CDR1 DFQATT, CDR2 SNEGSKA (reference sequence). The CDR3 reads CSARENGYTF. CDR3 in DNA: TGCAGTGCTAGAGAGAATGGCTACACCTTC.

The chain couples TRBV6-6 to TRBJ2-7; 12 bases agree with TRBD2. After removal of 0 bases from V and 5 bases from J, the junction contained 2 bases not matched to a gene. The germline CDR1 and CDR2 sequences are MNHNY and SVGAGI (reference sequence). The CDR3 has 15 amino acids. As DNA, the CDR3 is TGTGCCAGCAGTTACTCACTAGCGGGGGGTAACGAGCAGTACTTC. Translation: CASSYSLAGGNEQYF.

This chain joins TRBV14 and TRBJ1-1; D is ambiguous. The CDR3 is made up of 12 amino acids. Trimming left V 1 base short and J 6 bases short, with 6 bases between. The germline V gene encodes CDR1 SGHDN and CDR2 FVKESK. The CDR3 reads CASSQGRSEAFF. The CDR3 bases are TGTGCCAGCAGCCAAGGTCGGTCTGAAGCTTTCTTT.

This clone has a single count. The CDR3 protein is CASGPTPGQGRKNIQYF. CDR3 in DNA: TGTGCTAGTGGCCCAACCCCGGGACAGGGTCGTAAAAACATTCAGTACTTC. The chain carries TRBV12-5 and TRBJ2-4; 9 bases align to TRBD1. This CDR3 is built from 17 residues. V was pared by 6 bases and J by 4 bases, with 13 bases of the junction left unmatched. Germline CDR1 LGHNT, CDR2 FRNRAP.

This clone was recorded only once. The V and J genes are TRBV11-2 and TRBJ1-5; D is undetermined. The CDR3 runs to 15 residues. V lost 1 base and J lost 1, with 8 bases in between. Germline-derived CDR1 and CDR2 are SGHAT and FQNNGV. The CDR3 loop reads CASSLAAGSNQPQHF. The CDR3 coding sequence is TGTGCCAGCAGCTTAGCTGCGGGAAGCAATCAGCCCCAGCATTTT. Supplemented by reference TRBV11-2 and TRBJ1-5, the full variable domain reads EAGVAQSPRYKIIEKRQSVAFWCNPISGHATLYWYQQILGQGPKLLIQFQNNGVVDDSQLPKDRFSAERLKGVDSTLKIQPAKLEDSAVYLCASSLAAGSNQPQHFGDGTRLSIL.

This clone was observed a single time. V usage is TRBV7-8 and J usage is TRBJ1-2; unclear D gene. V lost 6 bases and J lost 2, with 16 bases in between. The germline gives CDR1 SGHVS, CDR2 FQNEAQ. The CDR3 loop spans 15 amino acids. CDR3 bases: TGTGCCAGCAGTCCTATGGGCCCCGGCAACTATGGCTACACCTTC. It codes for CASSPMGPGNYGYTF.